Presented here are 7 T cell receptor beta chains from one specimen sequenced in a study of T cells after yellow fever vaccination. MiXCR, run by TCRdb on the 5' RACE reads, gives a single entry per CDR3 protein. This sample carries approximately 610,000 distinct CDR3 sequences, about 15% of them seen once, and the ten largest clones take roughly 17%. The sequences come from PBMCs, collected more than 4 days after the first yellow fever vaccination. The receptor set was obtained from a man in his late teens or twenties who received the YFV17D yellow fever vaccine.

The J gene is TRBJ2-4, the V gene TRBV4-3, with 12 bases identical to TRBD2. The CDR3 covers 16 residues. V gave up 0 bases and J gave up 7 bases; unmatched junction bases: 4. From germline, CDR1 is LGHNA and CDR2 YSLEER. In DNA, the CDR3 is TGCGCCAGCAGCCAAGACCACCTAGCGGGGGGGAACATTCAGTACTTC. Residues: CASSQDHLAGGNIQYF.

The chain couples TRBV14 to TRBJ1-4; D remains ambiguous. Trimming pared 5 bases from V and 8 bases from J, leaving 15 bases between. Germline V CDR1 and CDR2: SGHDN, FVKESK. This CDR3 has 14 amino acids. The CDR3 reads CASSKSRANEKLFF. The CDR3 region has the DNA TGTGCCAGCAGCAAATCCCGAGCGAACGAAAAACTGTTTTTT. Together with reference TRBV14 and TRBJ1-4, the CDR3 gives the full variable domain: EAGVTQFPSHSVIEKGQTVTLRCDPISGHDNLYWYRRVMGKEIKFLLHFVKESKQDESGMPNNRFLAERTGGTYSTLKVQPAELEDSGVYFCASSKSRANEKLFFGSGTQLSVL.

CDR3: CASSYSPIIILNTEAFF. The DNA for the CDR3 is TGTGCCAGCAGTTACTCCCCGATTATTATTTTGAACACTGAAGCTTTCTTT. The chain links TRBV6-5 to TRBJ1-1; D remains ambiguous. Trimming stripped 0 bases from V and 0 bases from J, with 14 bases between. This CDR3 is 17 amino acids long. Per the germline V gene, CDR1 is MNHEY and CDR2 is SVGAGI.

The chain has TRBV4-1 and TRBJ2-3; 7 bases align to TRBD2. The CDR3 runs to 16 residues. V lost 1 base and J lost 1; bases outside the gene matches: 5. Germline loops: CDR1 MGHRA, CDR2 YSYEKL. Written as DNA, the CDR3 is TGCGCCAGCAGCCAAGGTTGGGGGGGACGCACAGATACGCAGTATTTT. Translated: CASSQGWGGRTDTQYF.

The chain links TRBV11-2 to TRBJ1-2; TRBD1 might be the D (5 bases). The CDR3 is made up of 13 amino acids. Deletions cut 2 bases from V and 5 bases from J, with 9 bases between. CDR1 and CDR2 from the germline V gene are SGHAT and FQNNGV. CDR3 DNA sequence: TGTGCCAGCAGCTTATCCGGGGGGTATGGCTACACCTTC. As protein: CASSLSGGYGYTF.

This rearrangement joins TRBV3-1 to TRBJ2-1; 9 nucleotides align to TRBD2. The trim removed 5 bases at V and 5 bases at J, leaving 10 bases unmatched. This CDR3 contains 16 residues. Germline V gene sequence: CDR1 LGHDT, CDR2 YNNKEL (reference sequence). In DNA form, the CDR3 reads TGTGCCAGCAGCATCCGCGGGGGGGCCGGGAACAATGAGCAGTTCTTC. Amino acid sequence: CASSIRGGAGNNEQFF.

This clonotype was observed at least ten times. The chain has TRBV11-2 and TRBJ2-5, with 11 bases lining up with TRBD2. Per germline, CDR1 SGHAT and CDR2 FQNNGV. V lost 3 bases to trimming and J lost 5 bases; unmatched junction nucleotides: 8. There are 16 residues in the CDR3. This CDR3 reads CASSLNSGGAGETQYF. The CDR3 DNA is TGTGCCAGCAGCTTGAATAGCGGGGGGGCCGGGGAGACCCAGTACTTC.